These 25 T cell receptor beta chains originate from one sample sequenced in a study of early T cells in non-severe SARS-CoV-2 infection. Each CDR3 protein gets one entry after TCRdb re-called the 5' RACE reads with MiXCR. The sample records some 45,000 distinct CDR3 sequences, more than 6.5% being singletons. The sequenced sample was whole blood. These receptor sequences come from an adult who was a healthcare worker with PCR-confirmed SARS-CoV-2 infection or an uninfected control (not recorded which).

In its sample, this clonotype was seen many times. The rearrangement links TRBV6-5 to TRBJ2-1; no clear D. Trimming pared 6 bases from V and 5 bases from J, leaving 17 bases between. The CDR3 is 15 amino acids. Germline V gene lookup returns CDR1 MNHEY and CDR2 SVGAGI. CDR3 protein: CASSLGWVAHNEQFF. The DNA for the CDR3 is TGTGCCAGCAGCCTCGGATGGGTGGCCCACAATGAGCAGTTCTTC.

V usage is TRBV29-1 and J usage is TRBJ1-1; 8 nucleotides align to TRBD1. The CDR3 has 13 residues. Germline V gives CDR1 SQVTM, CDR2 ANQGSEA. The V segment lost 6 bases and the J segment 3 bases; nucleotides outside the gene matches: 6. For the CDR3, the DNA is TGCAGCGTGGCTACAGGGGGGTACACTGAAGCTTTCTTT. This sequence encodes CSVATGGYTEAFF.

There are a few counts of this clonotype. The chain joins TRBV6-6 to TRBJ2-7; 8 nucleotides line up with TRBD1. The germline V gene encodes CDR1 MNHNY and CDR2 SVGAGI (reference sequence). The trim removed 0 bases at V and 3 bases at J, leaving 10 bases unmatched. The CDR3 totals 17 residues. CDR3 coding DNA: TGTGCCAGCAGTTACTCCACCGGGACAGGAAATCTCTACGAGCAGTACTTC. It specifies CASSYSTGTGNLYEQYF.

This clonotype was seen repeatedly, ten times or more. V gene TRBV18 combines with J gene TRBJ1-2; D is undetermined. Between the trimmed V and J ends, which lost 3 bases and 4 bases, there was a span of 12 bases. Germline V gene lookup returns CDR1 KGHSH and CDR2 LQKENI. This CDR3 has 14 residues. Written as DNA, the CDR3 is TGTGCCAGCTCACCGGAAGACACGGCCTATGGCTACACCTTC. It encodes CASSPEDTAYGYTF.

Many counts were recorded for this clonotype. This chain uses TRBV3-1 with TRBJ2-3, with TRBD1 matching 8 bases. The trim removed 1 base at V and 4 bases at J, leaving 7 bases unmatched. CDR3 length equals 16 residues. The germline V gene has CDR1 LGHDT and CDR2 YNNKEL (reference sequence). CDR3 amino acids: CASSQGPGQGADTQYF. The CDR3 nucleotides read TGTGCCAGCAGCCAAGGTCCCGGACAGGGCGCAGATACGCAGTATTTT.

This clonotype was observed a few times. The chain links TRBV29-1 to TRBJ2-1; D gene uncertain. The CDR3 has 12 residues. Between the trimmed V and J ends, which lost 7 bases and 9 bases, there was a span of 16 bases. Germline values: CDR1 SQVTM, CDR2 ANQGSEA. CDR3 in amino acids: CSAGPQEAEQFF. CDR3 coding DNA: TGCAGCGCCGGGCCCCAAGAGGCTGAGCAGTTCTTC.

This clonotype has at least ten counts. V is TRBV6-6 and J is TRBJ2-2; possibly TRBD1 for D (5 bases). The CDR3 sequence is 14 residues long. Germline CDR1 is MNHNY and CDR2 is SVGAGI (reference sequence). With 8 bases removed from V and 3 bases from J, the gap between germline ends came to 13 bases. The chain's CDR3 is CASRSTVYTGELFF. In DNA form, the CDR3 reads TGTGCCAGCCGCTCGACAGTCTACACCGGGGAGCTGTTTTTT.

This clonotype was counted at least ten times. V and J are TRBV19 and TRBJ2-7; D is possibly TRBD2 (7 bases). The germline V gene has CDR1 LNHDA and CDR2 SQIVND (reference sequence). Trimming cost V 4 bases and J 5 bases, with 12 bases left between them. The CDR3 sequence is 13 residues long. This CDR3 reads CASSKWGGHEQYF. DNA for the CDR3: TGTGCCAGTAGTAAGTGGGGGGGCCACGAGCAGTACTTC. Combining the CDR3 with reference TRBV19 and TRBJ2-7 gives the whole variable domain DGGITQSPKYLFRKEGQNVTLSCEQNLNHDAMYWYRQDPGQGLRLIYYSQIVNDFQKGDIAEGYSVSREKKESFPLTVTSAQKNPTAFYLCASSKWGGHEQYFGPGTRLTVT.

This clonotype was detected many times. V usage is TRBV25-1 and J usage is TRBJ1-2; 9 bases fit TRBD1. This CDR3 is 12 amino acids long. Germline CDR1 and CDR2: MGHDK and SYGVNS. The ends lost 8 bases at V and 7 bases at J; junction bases unmatched: 5. CDR3 sequence reads: CASRTGGSGYTF. Here the CDR3 DNA reads TGTGCCAGCCGAACAGGGGGCTCTGGCTACACCTTC.

This clonotype was detected a few times. The V and J genes are TRBV2 and TRBJ2-3; a possible D gene is TRBD1 (5 bases). Trimming stripped 3 bases from V and 3 bases from J, with 13 bases between. Germline CDR1 and CDR2: SNHLY and FYNNEI. The CDR3 length is 15 residues. CDR3 protein: CASSDGALGTDTQYF. For the CDR3, the DNA is TGTGCCAGCAGTGATGGGGCCCTGGGGACAGATACGCAGTATTTT.

This clonotype was counted ten times or more. This chain links TRBV24-1 with TRBJ2-7; tentatively, D is TRBD1 or TRBD2 (5 bases each). Trimming took off 2 bases at V and 6 bases at J, with 13 bases between the two ends. Germline V gene data show CDR1 as KGHDR and CDR2 as SFDVKD. The CDR3 has 14 residues. The CDR3 reads CATSDSRDGSEQYF. The CDR3 nucleotides read TGTGCCACCAGTGATTCCAGGGATGGGAGCGAGCAGTACTTC.

The chain links TRBV12-3 or TRBV12-4 to TRBJ2-7; possibly TRBD2 for D (6 bases). This CDR3 region has 16 residues. Trimming removed 0 bases from V and 7 bases from J, with 19 bases in between. The CDR3 here is CASSLALGRGWGEQYF. The CDR3 nucleotides are TGTGCCAGCAGTTTAGCCCTGGGGCGGGGTTGGGGAGAGCAGTACTTC.

There are a few counts of this clonotype. This chain uses TRBV12-3 or TRBV12-4 with TRBJ1-3; D remains unclear. V was clipped by 3 bases and J by 6 bases, with 12 bases between them. This CDR3 has 14 residues. The CDR3 region has the DNA TGTGCCAGCAGTTTCCCGCAGGCGGAAAACACCATATATTTT. It specifies CASSFPQAENTIYF.

In its sample, this clonotype was seen many times. This chain joins TRBV19 and TRBJ1-5; 7 bases fit TRBD1. CDR1 and CDR2 from the germline V gene are LNHDA and SQIVND (reference sequence). Trimming at V came to 3 bases and at J to 10 bases, leaving 12 bases not matched to a gene. The CDR3 totals 15 residues. CDR3 sequence: CASSMWDRPVKPQHF. The CDR3 region has the DNA TGTGCCAGTAGTATGTGGGACAGACCAGTCAAACCCCAGCATTTT.

This clonotype was detected ten times or more. The J gene is TRBJ1-1, the V gene TRBV5-8; D gene unclear. The CDR3 consists of 15 residues. The germline V gene has CDR1 SGHTS and CDR2 YDEGEE. The V gene lost 2 bases and the J gene lost 0 bases, with 11 bases spanning the gap. The CDR3 nucleotides read TGTGCCAGCAGCTTTGGGGAGGTGTTGAACACTGAAGCTTTCTTT. It translates to CASSFGEVLNTEAFF.

The chain links TRBV29-1 to TRBJ1-1; D not certain. The V end was cut by 1 base, the J end by 4 bases, with 16 bases between. The length of the CDR3 is 15 residues. Germline CDR1 and CDR2: SQVTM and ANQGSEA. The CDR3 region is CSVEARRDTATEAFF. The CDR3 DNA follows: TGCAGCGTTGAAGCAAGAAGGGATACTGCCACTGAAGCTTTCTTT.

This clonotype turned up a few times. The chain is built from TRBV9 and TRBJ1-6, with unresolved D. CDR1 and CDR2 (germline): SGDLS, YYNGEE. V dropped 7 bases and J dropped 9 bases, with 14 bases sitting between them. The CDR3 sequence is 13 residues long. The CDR3 loop is CASGSGPGSPLHF. As DNA, the CDR3 is TGTGCCAGCGGCTCCGGACCGGGTTCACCCCTCCACTTT. Full variable domain (rest looked up from reference TRBV9 and TRBJ1-6): DSGVTQTPKHLITATGQRVTLRCSPRSGDLSVYWYQQSLDQGLQFLIQYYNGEERAKGNILERFSAQQFPDLHSELNLSSLELGDSALYFCASGSGPGSPLHFGNGTRLTVT.

This clonotype has more than one count but fewer than ten. V is TRBV11-3 and J is TRBJ2-1; D gene unclear. Trimming took 1 base from V and 12 from J, leaving 7 bases between them. CDR3 size: 11 residues. Per germline, CDR1 SGHNT and CDR2 YENEEA. This chain's CDR3 is CASSLGSRQFF. CDR3 DNA sequence: TGTGCCAGCAGCTTAGGTAGTAGGCAGTTCTTC.

This clonotype was observed many times. The chain employs TRBV13 and TRBJ2-7; 10 nucleotides agree with TRBD2. The CDR3 runs 14 residues. The V gene's germline CDR1 is PRHDT and CDR2 FYEKMQ (reference sequence). Germline trimming cut 4 bases from V and 4 bases from J; bases unmatched to any gene: 4. The CDR3 DNA is TGTGCCAGCAGCTCAACTAGCGGGGTGTACGAGCAGTACTTC. It codes for CASSSTSGVYEQYF.

This clonotype was found many times. The rearrangement uses TRBV20-1 and TRBJ2-3; TRBD2 matches 10 bases. The J segment lost 3 bases and the V segment lost 1 base, leaving 10 bases of the junction unmatched. Germline V lookup: CDR1 DFQATT, CDR2 SNEGSKA (reference sequence). The CDR3 totals 17 residues. The CDR3 loop is CSARAHSTSGRTDTQYF. CDR3 in DNA: TGCAGTGCTAGAGCCCACTCGACTAGCGGGCGGACAGATACGCAGTATTTT.

This CDR3 is CASSVGEGTDTQYF. The CDR3 coding sequence is TGTGCCAGTAGTGTGGGCGAGGGGACAGATACGCAGTATTTT. The chain combines TRBV19 with TRBJ2-3; either TRBD1 or TRBD2 may supply D (5 bases each). Looked up from germline, CDR1 is LNHDA and CDR2 is SQIVND (reference sequence). Trimming took off 5 bases at V and 3 bases at J, with 12 bases between the two ends. The length of the CDR3 is 14 residues.

This clonotype has ten or more counts. The chain employs TRBV9 and TRBJ1-2, with a tentative D call TRBD1 (6 bases). Trimming removed 4 bases from V and 4 bases from J, with 17 bases in between. Looked up from germline, CDR1 is SGDLS and CDR2 is YYNGEE. The CDR3 covers 15 residues. Here the CDR3 DNA reads TGTGCCAGCAGCCCCAGGGGCGAAAACCCCTATGGCTACACCTTC. Protein: CASSPRGENPYGYTF.

This clonotype showed up many times. This chain uses TRBV18 with TRBJ1-3, with 7 bases matching TRBD1. V gave up 2 bases and J gave up 2 bases; unmatched junction bases: 6. CDR1 and CDR2 (germline): KGHSH, LQKENI. This CDR3 has 16 residues. In nucleotides, the CDR3 is TGTGCCAGCTCACCATTCCAGGGGGGTGCTGGAAACACCATATATTTT. It specifies CASSPFQGGAGNTIYF.

This clonotype was seen only a few times. V gene TRBV20-1 combines with J gene TRBJ1-4; D ambiguous. Germline V lookup: CDR1 DFQATT, CDR2 SNEGSKA (reference sequence). This CDR3 is 14 amino acids long. V lost 6 bases, J lost 3 bases, and 14 bases lay in between. This chain's CDR3 is CSAVNPGSNEKLFF. The CDR3 DNA reads TGCAGTGCCGTAAACCCGGGGTCTAATGAAAAACTGTTTTTT.

This clonotype appeared many times. Here the CDR3 DNA reads TGTGCCAGCTCACTCGGGACAGGGGTCTATGGCTACACCTTC. Translation gives CASSLGTGVYGYTF. The chain is built from TRBV18 and TRBJ1-2; 10 bases line up with TRBD1. This CDR3 is built from 14 residues. V lost 4 bases and J lost 4; bases outside the gene matches: 3. Germline values: CDR1 KGHSH, CDR2 LQKENI.